This TCR beta chain was obtained from a study of T-cell reconstitution after alpha-beta-depleted transplantation in children. For this clonotype: One base away lies a much larger clone, so this may be a sequencing read error.

Unique molecular identifiers were used in preparing the TCRbeta library. TCRdb redid the calling of the PCR reads with MiXCR, one entry per CDR3 protein. Of hundreds of thousands of distinct CDR3 sequences in the sample, roughly 15% are singletons; the top ten hold 0.85% to 1.3%. The material was PBMCs from the stem cell graft donor, obtained from the stem cell graft. The clonotype comes from a human donor who donated a stem cell graft to a child with acute myeloid leukemia.

The CDR3 protein is CASSVGPEQYV. CDR3 nucleotides: TGTGCCAGCAGCGTCGGACCCGAGCAGTACGTC. The rearrangement joins TRBV11-2 to TRBJ2-7; no reliable D call. The CDR3 totals 11 residues. Germline V lookup: CDR1 SGHAT, CDR2 FQNNGV. V was pared by 5 bases and J by 6 bases, with 8 bases between.